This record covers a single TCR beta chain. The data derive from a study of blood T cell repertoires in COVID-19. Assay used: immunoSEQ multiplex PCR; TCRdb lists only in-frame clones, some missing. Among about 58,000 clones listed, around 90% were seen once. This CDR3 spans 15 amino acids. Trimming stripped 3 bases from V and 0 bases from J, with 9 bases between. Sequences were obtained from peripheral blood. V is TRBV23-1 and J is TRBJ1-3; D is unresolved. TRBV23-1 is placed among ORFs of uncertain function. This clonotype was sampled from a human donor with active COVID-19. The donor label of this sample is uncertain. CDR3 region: CASSHSGGSGNTIYF. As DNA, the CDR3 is TGCGCCAGCAGTCATAGCGGCGGCTCTGGAAACACCATATATTTT.